The clone carrying this T cell receptor beta chain was observed many times. Antigen unknown. Clinical symptoms, serum thyroxine and TRAb, thyroid ultrasound and orbital computed tomography were used for the diagnoses. Blood sampling occurred at first hyperthyroidism diagnosis, ahead of any ophthalmopathy symptoms. It was RNA transcripts that yielded the amplified TCR beta CDR3 regions. A first-round RT-PCR of the TCR CDR3 used the HTBI primer set. One entry per CDR3 protein results from TCRdb running MiXCR on the multiplex PCR reads. The repertoire has hundreds of thousands of distinct CDR3 sequences, around a sixth of them found once; the top ten carry approximately 15%. This record comes from a study of T cells in Graves' hyperthyroidism and ophthalmopathy. About the research overall: Peripheral blood was acquired at first diagnosis, ahead of any therapy whatsoever.

Study-level results: Most clonotypes that expanded in the thyroid above 0.001 also showed up in blood.

The sequencing sample was made of blood. The clonotype was recovered from a woman in her forties or fifties with Graves' hyperthyroidism that later progressed to Graves' ophthalmopathy.

CDR3 sequence reads: CASSLRGYEGYTEAFF. The CDR3 DNA reads TGTGCCAGCAGTTTAAGGGGGTACGAGGGGTACACTGAAGCTTTCTTT. The chain employs TRBV12-3 or TRBV12-4 and TRBJ1-1; possibly TRBD1 for D (6 bases). V dropped 2 bases and J dropped 3 bases, with 16 bases sitting between them. The CDR3 consists of 16 residues.